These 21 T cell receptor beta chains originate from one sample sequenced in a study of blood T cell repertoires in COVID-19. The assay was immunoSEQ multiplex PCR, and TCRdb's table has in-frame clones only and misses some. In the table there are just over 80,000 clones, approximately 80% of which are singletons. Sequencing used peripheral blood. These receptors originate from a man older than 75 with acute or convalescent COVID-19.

The CDR3 nucleotides are TGTGCCAGCAGCCTCGACGGCGGCAGGCCCCAGCATTTT. This sequence encodes CASSLDGGRPQHF. This sequence joins TRBV5-5 and TRBJ1-5; D is undetermined. From germline, CDR1 is SGHKS and CDR2 YYEKEE (reference sequence). V was trimmed by 4 bases and J by 9 bases, leaving 14 bases between them. The CDR3 covers 13 residues.

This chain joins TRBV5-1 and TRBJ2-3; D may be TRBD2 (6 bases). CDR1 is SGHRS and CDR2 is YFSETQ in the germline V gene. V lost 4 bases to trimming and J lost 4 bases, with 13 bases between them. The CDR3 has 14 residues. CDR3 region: CASSPLGGADTQYF. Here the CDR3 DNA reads TGCGCCAGCAGCCCCCTGGGCGGGGCAGATACGCAGTATTTT.

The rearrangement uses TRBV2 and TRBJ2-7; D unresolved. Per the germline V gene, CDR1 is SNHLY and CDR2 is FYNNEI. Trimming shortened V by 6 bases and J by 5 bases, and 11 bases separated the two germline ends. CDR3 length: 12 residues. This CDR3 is CASSLEENEQYF. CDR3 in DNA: TGTGCCAGCAGCCTTGAGGAAAACGAGCAGTACTTC.

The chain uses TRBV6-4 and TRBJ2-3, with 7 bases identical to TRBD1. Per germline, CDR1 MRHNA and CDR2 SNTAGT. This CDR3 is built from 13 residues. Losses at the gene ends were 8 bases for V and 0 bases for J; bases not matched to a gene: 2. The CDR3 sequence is CASGTESTDTQYF. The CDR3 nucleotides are TGTGCCAGCGGGACAGAAAGCACAGATACGCAGTATTTT.

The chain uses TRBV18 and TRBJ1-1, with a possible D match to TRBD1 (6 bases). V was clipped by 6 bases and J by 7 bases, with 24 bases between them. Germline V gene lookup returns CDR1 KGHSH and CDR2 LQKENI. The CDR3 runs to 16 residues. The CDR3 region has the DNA TGTGCCAGCTCCCCCGCGGCAGGGGTGCGGAGCGGTGAAGCTTTCTTT. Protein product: CASSPAAGVRSGEAFF.

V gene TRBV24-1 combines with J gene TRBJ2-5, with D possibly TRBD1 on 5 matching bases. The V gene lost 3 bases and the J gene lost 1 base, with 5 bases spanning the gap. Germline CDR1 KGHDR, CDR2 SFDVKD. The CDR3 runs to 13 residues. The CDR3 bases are TGTGCCACCAGTGATGACAGCCAAGAGACCCAGTACTTC. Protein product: CATSDDSQETQYF.

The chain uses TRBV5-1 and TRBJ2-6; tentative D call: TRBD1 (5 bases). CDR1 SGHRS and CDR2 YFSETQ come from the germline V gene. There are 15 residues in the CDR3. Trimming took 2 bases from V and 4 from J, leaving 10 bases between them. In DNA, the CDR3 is TGCGCCAGCAGCTTTCCCAGGGCAGGGGCCAACGTCCTGACTTTC. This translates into CASSFPRAGANVLTF. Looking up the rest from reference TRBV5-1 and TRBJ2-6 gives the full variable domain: KAGVTQTPRYLIKTRGQQVTLSCSPISGHRSVSWYQQTPGQGLQFLFEYFSETQRNKGNFPGRFSGRQFSNSRSEMNVSTLELGDSALYLCASSFPRAGANVLTFGAGSRLTVL.

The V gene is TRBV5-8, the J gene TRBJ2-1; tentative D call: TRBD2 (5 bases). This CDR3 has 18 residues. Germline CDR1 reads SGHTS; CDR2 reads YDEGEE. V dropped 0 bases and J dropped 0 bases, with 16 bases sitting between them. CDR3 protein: CASSLEMYSGNSYNEQFF. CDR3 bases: TGTGCCAGCAGCTTGGAAATGTACAGCGGCAACTCCTACAATGAGCAGTTCTTC.

The CDR3 bases are TGTGCCAGCAGCCCGGCAGGGGGAGACTATGGCTACACCTTC. Its protein is CASSPAGGDYGYTF. V and J are TRBV7-3 and TRBJ1-2; 7 nucleotides line up with TRBD1. Germline-derived CDR1 and CDR2 are SGHTA and FQGTGA. V lost 5 bases, J lost 3 bases, and 6 bases stayed unmatched. CDR3 length: 14 amino acids.

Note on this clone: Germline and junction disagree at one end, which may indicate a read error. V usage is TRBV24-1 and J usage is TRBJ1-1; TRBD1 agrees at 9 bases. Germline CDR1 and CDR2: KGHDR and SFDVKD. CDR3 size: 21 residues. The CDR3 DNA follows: TGTGCCACCAGTGGGGGGACCACGTTTAACATTGTGGGGACAGGGAACTCTGAAGCTTTCTTT. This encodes CATSGGTTFNIVGTGNSEAFF.

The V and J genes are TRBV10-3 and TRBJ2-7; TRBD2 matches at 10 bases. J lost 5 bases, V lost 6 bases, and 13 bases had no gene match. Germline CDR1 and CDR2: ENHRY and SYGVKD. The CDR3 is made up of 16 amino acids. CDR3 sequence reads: CAISILAGESANEQYF. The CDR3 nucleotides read TGTGCCATCAGCATTCTAGCGGGAGAGAGCGCGAACGAGCAGTACTTC.

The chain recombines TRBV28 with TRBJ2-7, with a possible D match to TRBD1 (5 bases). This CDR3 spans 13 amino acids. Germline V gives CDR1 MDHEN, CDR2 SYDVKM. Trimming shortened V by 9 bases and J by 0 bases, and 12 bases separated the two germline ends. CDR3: CASRRQSSYEQYF. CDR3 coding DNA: TGTGCCAGTCGCCGACAGAGCTCCTACGAGCAGTACTTC.

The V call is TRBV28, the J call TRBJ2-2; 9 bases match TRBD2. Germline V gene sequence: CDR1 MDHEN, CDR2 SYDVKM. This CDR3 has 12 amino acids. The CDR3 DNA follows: TGTGCTAGCGGGAGTCTTAACGGGGAGCTGTTTTTT. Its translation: CASGSLNGELFF.

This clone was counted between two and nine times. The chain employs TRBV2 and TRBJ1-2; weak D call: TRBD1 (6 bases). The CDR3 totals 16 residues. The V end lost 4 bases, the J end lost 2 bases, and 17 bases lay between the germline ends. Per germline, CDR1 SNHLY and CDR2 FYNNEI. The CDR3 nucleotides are TGTGCCAGCAGTGCTGGGGGGGCTCGGTGGAACTATGGCTACACCTTC. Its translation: CASSAGGARWNYGYTF.

The CDR3 DNA reads TGTGCCAGCTCATCGCTAGCTACTAGCACAGATACGCAGTATTTT. Translated: CASSSLATSTDTQYF. The chain uses TRBV18 and TRBJ2-3; D perhaps matches TRBD2 (5 bases). CDR1 KGHSH and CDR2 LQKENI come from the germline V gene. This CDR3 contains 15 residues. Trimming took off 5 bases at V and 0 bases at J, with 12 bases between the two ends.

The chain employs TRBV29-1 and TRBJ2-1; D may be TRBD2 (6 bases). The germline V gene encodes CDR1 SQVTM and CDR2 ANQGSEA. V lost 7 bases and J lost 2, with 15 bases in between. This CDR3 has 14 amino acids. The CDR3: CSALTGRPYNEQFF. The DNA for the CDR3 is TGCAGCGCCCTGACCGGGAGACCCTACAATGAGCAGTTCTTC.

The CDR3 spells CASSLIYGGEKLFF. The CDR3 DNA sequence: TGTGCCAGCAGTTTAATCTACGGTGGTGAAAAACTGTTTTTT. This chain uses TRBV28 with TRBJ1-4; the D is unclear. The CDR3 has 14 residues. V was pared by 2 bases and J by 7 bases, with 11 bases between. The germline gives CDR1 MDHEN, CDR2 SYDVKM. The full variable domain, rest sourced from reference TRBV28 and TRBJ1-4, is DVKVTQSSRYLVKRTGEKVFLECVQDMDHENMFWYRQDPGLGLRLIYFSYDVKMKEKGDIPEGYSVSREKKERFSLILESASTNQTSMYLCASSLIYGGEKLFFGSGTQLSVL.

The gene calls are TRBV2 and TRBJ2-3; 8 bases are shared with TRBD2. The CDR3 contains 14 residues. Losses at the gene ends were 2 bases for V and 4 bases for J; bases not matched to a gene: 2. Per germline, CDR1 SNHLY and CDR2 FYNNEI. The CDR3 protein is CASSENSGADTQYF. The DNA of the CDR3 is TGTGCCAGCAGTGAAAATAGCGGGGCAGATACGCAGTATTTT.

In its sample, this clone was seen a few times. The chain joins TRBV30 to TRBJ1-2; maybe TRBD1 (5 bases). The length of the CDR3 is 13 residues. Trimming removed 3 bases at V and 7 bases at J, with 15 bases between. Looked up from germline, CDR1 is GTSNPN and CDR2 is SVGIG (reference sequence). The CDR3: CAWRDPRVRGYTF. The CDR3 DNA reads TGTGCCTGGAGGGACCCCAGGGTTCGTGGCTACACCTTC.

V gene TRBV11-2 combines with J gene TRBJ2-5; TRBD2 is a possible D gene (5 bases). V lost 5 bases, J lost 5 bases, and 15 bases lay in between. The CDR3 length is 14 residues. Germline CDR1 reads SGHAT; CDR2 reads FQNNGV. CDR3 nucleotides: TGTGCCAGCAGCCTCCTAATACTAGAGGAGACCCAGTACTTC. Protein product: CASSLLILEETQYF.

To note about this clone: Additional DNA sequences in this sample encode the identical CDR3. The CDR3 DNA sequence: TGCGCCAGCAGCTTGGAGGTACGCGGGAATTCACCCCTCCACTTT. Residues: CASSLEVRGNSPLHF. This chain uses TRBV5-1 with TRBJ1-6, with no clear D. This CDR3 region has 15 residues. The germline V gene has CDR1 SGHRS and CDR2 YFSETQ. Trimming took 0 bases from V and 7 from J, leaving 11 bases between them.